The text below deals with one T cell receptor beta chain. The data originate from a study of control samples from healthy donors and cancer patients. This CDR3 is 13 amino acids long. Germline V lookup: CDR1 SGDLS, CDR2 YYNGEE. The ends were cut back, 1 base at V and 7 bases at J, with 11 bases in the middle. Clones were read by immunoSEQ multiplex PCR, and TCRdb kept only the in-frame ones, dropping some. This table has about 160,000 clones, roughly 95% appearing once. The chain carries TRBV9 and TRBJ2-5; no clear D gene. The receptor was derived from a woman in her twenties or thirties in good health. The specimen was blood. DNA for the CDR3: TGTGCCAGCAGCGTATTAGATATCGGGACCCAGTACTTC. The encoded protein is CASSVLDIGTQYF. The whole variable domain, remainder taken from reference TRBV9 and TRBJ2-5, is DSGVTQTPKHLITATGQRVTLRCSPRSGDLSVYWYQQSLDQGLQFLIQYYNGEERAKGNILERFSAQQFPDLHSELNLSSLELGDSALYFCASSVLDIGTQYFGPGTRLLVL.